This T cell receptor (beta chain) appears in the sequencing data of a study of cytotoxic CD8 clonotypes in ibrutinib-treated CLL. Across the whole study: The patients comprised some 10 relapsed/refractory and approximately 16 treatment-naive cases, some 17 IGHV unmutated. Investigators reported approximately 25 partial and 2 complete responses; after median roughly 70 months, approximately 15 patients remained remitted and about 12 progressed.

Some clones are missing from TCRdb's copy, which holds only in-frame ones; the method was immunoSEQ multiplex PCR. This sample yields 200,000 to 250,000 clones, of which 79% are seen a single time; roughly 10% belongs to the top ten. Deletions cut 4 bases from V and 10 bases from J, with 18 bases between. There are 14 residues in the CDR3. The V gene's germline CDR1 is SGHNT and CDR2 YYREEE (reference sequence). Sequenced here: PBMCs, sampled after 12 months of ibrutinib treatment. This receptor was obtained from a human donor with chronic lymphocytic leukemia. V usage is TRBV5-4 and J usage is TRBJ2-1, with D perhaps TRBD1 (6 bases). As DNA, the CDR3 is TGTGCCAGCAGCCGACAGACTCTCCAGGGGGAGCAGTTCTTC. Amino acids: CASSRQTLQGEQFF.